The 27 T cell receptor beta chains below were found in one sample sequenced in a study of T-cell reconstitution after alpha-beta-depleted transplantation in children. Unique molecular identifiers were used to barcode this TCRbeta library. Each CDR3 protein is one row after TCRdb ran MiXCR on the PCR reads. The sample consists of about 830,000 distinct CDR3 sequences, 16% of them appearing once. This sample comprised PBMCs, mostly from graft donor cells, obtained 360 days after TCRalphabeta/CD19-depleted stem cell transplant. The source of these receptors is a male patient younger than 18 who had a stem cell transplant for acute lymphoblastic leukemia, so the T cells may come from the graft donor.

This clonotype was seen a few times. The CDR3 DNA is TGTGCCAGCAGTCTCACGGGACAGCCCTATGGCTACACCTTC. Translating gives CASSLTGQPYGYTF. This rearrangement joins TRBV27 to TRBJ1-2, with 7 bases lining up with TRBD1. Germline assignment: CDR1 MNHEY and CDR2 SMNVEV (reference sequence). Trimming removed 5 bases from V and 4 bases from J; junction bases left unmatched: 7. This CDR3 contains 14 residues.

CDR3 sequence: CASSSLRNFEAFF. CDR3 coding DNA: TGTGCCAGCAGTTCGCTCCGCAATTTTGAAGCTTTCTTT. V and J are TRBV27 and TRBJ1-1, with D unclear. The CDR3 length is 13 residues. V was pared by 4 bases and J by 7 bases, with 13 bases between. Germline CDR1 MNHEY, CDR2 SMNVEV (reference sequence).

The rearrangement uses TRBV12-3 or TRBV12-4 and TRBJ2-1; 11 bases fit TRBD2. This CDR3 is built from 15 residues. V shed 5 bases, J shed 8 bases, and the junction held 8 bases outside the gene matches. CDR3 in amino acids: CASSDLAGGLYEQFF. The CDR3 nucleotides are TGTGCCAGCAGTGACCTAGCGGGAGGACTCTATGAGCAGTTCTTC.

V gene TRBV14 combines with J gene TRBJ2-7; no firm D call. Trimming shortened V by 5 bases and J by 4 bases, and 18 bases separated the two germline ends. This CDR3 is 15 amino acids long. From germline, CDR1 is SGHDN and CDR2 FVKESK. CDR3: CASSRRSFLFYEQYF. The CDR3 nucleotides are TGTGCCAGCAGCAGGAGATCCTTTCTTTTTTACGAGCAGTACTTC. Full variable domain (remainder filled in from reference TRBV14 and TRBJ2-7): EAGVTQFPSHSVIEKGQTVTLRCDPISGHDNLYWYRRVMGKEIKFLLHFVKESKQDESGMPNNRFLAERTGGTYSTLKVQPAELEDSGVYFCASSRRSFLFYEQYFGPGTRLTVT.

This clonotype was counted at least ten times. The V gene is TRBV4-2, the J gene TRBJ2-1; 7 bases line up with TRBD2. The CDR3 spans 15 residues. From germline, CDR1 is LGHNA and CDR2 YNFKEQ. J lost 1 base, V lost 5 bases, and 5 bases had no gene match. CDR3 bases: TGTGCCAGCAGCACTCGTAGCGGGTCCTACAATGAGCAGTTCTTC. Residues: CASSTRSGSYNEQFF.

This clonotype was detected many times. The V gene is TRBV5-1, the J gene TRBJ2-7; maybe TRBD1 (6 bases). V shed 4 bases and J shed 2 bases, with 13 bases lying between them. There are 14 residues in the CDR3. CDR1 is SGHRS, CDR2 YFSETQ, per germline. The CDR3 nucleotides read TGCGCCAGCAGCCCTGGGGGCGGTCCCTACGAGCAGTACTTC. It specifies CASSPGGGPYEQYF.

This clonotype came up a few times. The chain employs TRBV6-2 or TRBV6-3 and TRBJ2-3; 8 bases align to TRBD1. Looked up from germline, CDR1 is MNHEY and CDR2 is SVGEGT. This CDR3 has 20 residues. Trimming cost V 0 bases and J 0 bases; bases outside gene matches: 14. CDR3 coding DNA: TGTGCCAGCAGTTACTCGCCTGCAGGGGGCTATTCTTCTAGCACAGATACGCAGTATTTT. This translates into CASSYSPAGGYSSSTDTQYF.

This clonotype has just a few counts. The rearrangement joins TRBV5-1 to TRBJ1-1; tentatively, D is TRBD1 (6 bases). V was pared by 5 bases and J by 0 bases, with 14 bases between. There are 15 residues in the CDR3. CDR1 is SGHRS, CDR2 YFSETQ, per germline. The CDR3 DNA reads as TGCGCCAGCAGAGGGGAACAGGGACTGAACACTGAAGCTTTCTTT. This encodes CASRGEQGLNTEAFF.

This clonotype was recorded a few times. The V and J genes are TRBV20-1 and TRBJ2-7, with D hard to call. Trimming stripped 5 bases from V and 2 bases from J, with 13 bases between. There are 13 residues in the CDR3. Germline CDR1 DFQATT, CDR2 SNEGSKA (reference sequence). The CDR3 loop is CSAPWKSTYEQYF. The CDR3 DNA is TGCAGTGCTCCTTGGAAATCTACCTACGAGCAGTACTTC.

The rearrangement joins TRBV13 to TRBJ2-7; 12 bases match TRBD2. CDR3 size: 15 residues. Germline V gene sequence: CDR1 PRHDT, CDR2 FYEKMQ (reference sequence). Trimming at V came to 6 bases and at J to 3 bases, leaving 6 bases not matched to a gene. CDR3 in DNA: TGTGCCAGCAGTCCATCGACTAGCGGGAGCTACGAGCAGTACTTC. This sequence encodes CASSPSTSGSYEQYF.

This clonotype came up many times. V gene TRBV20-1 combines with J gene TRBJ2-1, with D unresolved. The length of the CDR3 is 12 residues. Germline CDR1 reads DFQATT; CDR2 reads SNEGSKA (reference sequence). The germline V and J ends were trimmed by 6 bases and 14 bases, with 20 bases remaining between them. Written as DNA, the CDR3 is TGCAGTGCCCGAACGATGGGTAAAAGTGAGTTCTTC. It encodes CSARTMGKSEFF.

This clonotype was detected only a few times. J is TRBJ1-2 and V is TRBV12-3 or TRBV12-4, with 11 bases matching TRBD1. CDR3 length equals 16 residues. With 3 bases clipped from V and 8 bases from J, the junction kept 11 bases outside the gene matches. The CDR3 DNA reads as TGTGCCAGCAGTTTTGGCGGGACAGGGGGTCGTATCGGCTACACCTTC. Translating gives CASSFGGTGGRIGYTF.

A few counts support this clonotype. The chain employs TRBV5-1 and TRBJ2-3, with D perhaps TRBD1 (5 bases). The CDR3 extends over 15 amino acids. The ends were cut back, 1 base at V and 2 bases at J, with 11 bases in the middle. Germline V gives CDR1 SGHRS, CDR2 YFSETQ. The CDR3 sequence: CASSLRGLLTDTQYF. In DNA, the CDR3 is TGCGCCAGCAGCTTGAGGGGCCTGCTCACAGATACGCAGTATTTT.

This clonotype was seen a handful of times. The chain uses TRBV6-6 and TRBJ1-1; TRBD1 might be the D (5 bases). V was clipped by 8 bases and J by 4 bases, with 11 bases between them. The CDR3 runs 12 residues. CDR1 and CDR2 (germline): MNHNY, SVGAGI (reference sequence). The CDR3 DNA is TGTGCCAGCGGGGAGGGGAGCACTGAAGCTTTCTTT. Protein: CASGEGSTEAFF.

The chain joins TRBV20-1 to TRBJ1-2; no clear D gene. CDR1 DFQATT and CDR2 SNEGSKA come from the germline V gene (reference sequence). The V end lost 0 bases, the J end lost 9 bases, and 17 bases lay between the germline ends. This CDR3 contains 14 residues. DNA for the CDR3: TGCAGTGCTAGAGATCGAAGAGACACCTACCGCTACACCTTC. Translating it yields CSARDRRDTYRYTF.

This sequence joins TRBV3-1 and TRBJ2-3, with D unresolved. CDR1 is LGHDT and CDR2 is YNNKEL in the germline V gene (reference sequence). The CDR3 has 14 residues. V lost 3 bases and J 4 bases, leaving 11 bases between the germline ends. The CDR3 loop reads CASSQRSGADTQYF. The CDR3 DNA sequence: TGTGCCAGCAGCCAGAGATCGGGTGCAGATACGCAGTATTTT.

V gene TRBV20-1 combines with J gene TRBJ2-2; D may correspond to TRBD1 or TRBD2 (6 bases each). Trimming took 8 bases from V and 0 from J, leaving 16 bases between them. The CDR3 loop spans 15 amino acids. Germline V gives CDR1 DFQATT, CDR2 SNEGSKA (reference sequence). CDR3 loop: CSTEGHNPNTGELFF. The CDR3 nucleotides are TGCAGTACGGAGGGACACAACCCGAACACCGGGGAGCTGTTTTTT.

This clonotype appeared a few times. The chain recombines TRBV9 with TRBJ2-1; maybe TRBD2 (5 bases). This CDR3 comprises 14 residues. Germline CDR1 SGDLS, CDR2 YYNGEE. The V end lost 2 bases, the J end lost 7 bases, and 13 bases lay between the germline ends. CDR3: CASSVSTRGNEQFF. DNA for the CDR3: TGTGCCAGCAGCGTCTCAACCCGGGGTAATGAGCAGTTCTTC.

The genes are TRBV21-1 and TRBJ2-1; the table names TRBD1, a call not compared with the DNA. TRBV21-1 is marked as a pseudogene. This CDR3 contains 16 residues. Here the CDR3 DNA reads TGTGCCAGCAGCACCTCGCCTGGGACAGGGGGGGATGAGCAGTTCTTC. This encodes CASSTSPGTGGDEQFF.

This clonotype was observed at least ten times. The rearrangement uses TRBV27 and TRBJ2-1, with 10 bases lining up with TRBD2. V was pared by 7 bases and J by 5 bases, with 8 bases of the junction left unmatched. This CDR3 comprises 15 residues. Germline V gene sequence: CDR1 MNHEY, CDR2 SMNVEV (reference sequence). The DNA for the CDR3 is TGTGCCAGCACTAGACTAGCGGGCCTCAACAATGAGCAGTTCTTC. Protein product: CASTRLAGLNNEQFF.

This clonotype was found a few times. For the CDR3, the DNA is TGTGCCAGCAGCGTTACCGGGCTAGCGGGAGAATCCTCCTACAATGAGCAGTTCTTC. This translates into CASSVTGLAGESSYNEQFF. J is TRBJ2-1 and V is TRBV9; the match to TRBD2 covers 10 bases. V lost 2 bases to trimming and J lost 0 bases; unmatched junction nucleotides: 11. CDR3 length: 19 amino acids. Germline assignment: CDR1 SGDLS and CDR2 YYNGEE.

In this sample, this clonotype turned up a few times. This chain links TRBV5-1 with TRBJ2-3; D unclear. The CDR3 is 14 amino acids. The V end was cut by 7 bases, the J end by 4 bases, with 16 bases between. CDR1 and CDR2 (germline): SGHRS, YFSETQ. The CDR3 coding sequence is TGCGCCAGCGGAACTCCGGATCGGCCAGATACGCAGTATTTT. Protein product: CASGTPDRPDTQYF. Together with reference TRBV5-1 and TRBJ2-3, the CDR3 gives the full variable domain: KAGVTQTPRYLIKTRGQQVTLSCSPISGHRSVSWYQQTPGQGLQFLFEYFSETQRNKGNFPGRFSGRQFSNSRSEMNVSTLELGDSALYLCASGTPDRPDTQYFGPGTRLTVL.

This chain uses TRBV20-1 with TRBJ2-3; 10 nucleotides line up with TRBD2. CDR1 is DFQATT and CDR2 is SNEGSKA in the germline V gene (reference sequence). The CDR3 runs 15 residues. Trimming removed 5 bases from V and 2 bases from J; junction bases left unmatched: 7. The CDR3 loop reads CSAQSSGRNTDTQYF. In DNA form, the CDR3 reads TGCAGTGCTCAGAGTAGCGGGAGGAACACAGATACGCAGTATTTT.

The chain recombines TRBV19 with TRBJ2-7, with 8 bases aligning to TRBD2. With V trimmed by 5 bases and J by 7 bases, 13 bases remained unmatched. CDR3 length: 15 amino acids. Germline assignment: CDR1 LNHDA and CDR2 SQIVND (reference sequence). CDR3 amino acids: CASSPSFGTREEQYF. The CDR3 DNA is TGTGCCAGTAGTCCCTCTTTCGGGACTAGGGAGGAGCAGTACTTC.

This clonotype has more than one count but fewer than ten. This CDR3 reads CASSYTGYPQYF. The CDR3 nucleotides are TGTGCCAGCAGTTATACAGGTTACCCCCAGTACTTC. The V and J genes are TRBV2 and TRBJ2-5, with a tentative D call TRBD1 (5 bases). This CDR3 contains 12 residues. V was trimmed by 5 bases and J by 9 bases, leaving 13 bases between them. In germline, CDR1 is SNHLY, CDR2 FYNNEI.

V is TRBV19 and J is TRBJ2-1, with TRBD1 matching over 9 bases. The junction had 9 bases not matched to a gene; V was cut back by 5 bases and J by 7 bases. In germline, CDR1 is LNHDA, CDR2 SQIVND (reference sequence). CDR3 length equals 15 residues. In DNA form, the CDR3 reads TGTGCCAGTAGTCTTGGGACAGGGAATACGAATGAGCAGTTCTTC. Protein product: CASSLGTGNTNEQFF.

The genes are TRBV20-1 and TRBJ2-1; D is ambiguous. Germline values: CDR1 DFQATT, CDR2 SNEGSKA (reference sequence). Trimming removed 0 bases at V and 0 bases at J, with 15 bases between. The CDR3 is 17 residues long. Written as DNA, the CDR3 is TGCAGTGCTAGAGATCTCTGGCGCCAGAGCTCCTACAATGAGCAGTTCTTC. Encoded protein: CSARDLWRQSSYNEQFF.